This TCR beta chain was captured in a study of blood T cell repertoires in COVID-19. Across the study: Specimens from acute and convalescent COVID-19 originated in the United States, Italy and Spain. The analysed material was cDNA or gDNA that came from T cells, B-cell-depleted T cells, or PBMCs.

Trimming cost V 5 bases and J 1 base, with 6 bases left between them. In germline, CDR1 is SEHNR, CDR2 FQNEAQ (reference sequence). The CDR3 is 12 amino acids. This clone was picked up a small number of times. The sample holds other DNA sequences that translate to the same CDR3. In the study's own analysis: How many nucleated cells were present was estimated from reference gene primer amplification. TCRdb's copy holds only in-frame clones and misses some; the assay was immunoSEQ multiplex PCR. V, J and clone size were drawn from that table, and D and trimming were deduced from the DNA. Of around 300,000 clones listed, more than 70% were seen once; the top ten hold over 4%. Participants' own reports of clinical history determined their cohort assignment.

This chain links TRBV7-9 with TRBJ2-7; D remains ambiguous. The TCR sequence derives from a woman aged 25 to 39 who had recovered from COVID-19. The sequenced sample consisted of PBMCs or T cells enriched from blood (not recorded which). The CDR3 DNA reads TGTGCCAGCAGCCTAAGTTCCTACGAGCAGTACTTC. This gives the protein CASSLSSYEQYF.